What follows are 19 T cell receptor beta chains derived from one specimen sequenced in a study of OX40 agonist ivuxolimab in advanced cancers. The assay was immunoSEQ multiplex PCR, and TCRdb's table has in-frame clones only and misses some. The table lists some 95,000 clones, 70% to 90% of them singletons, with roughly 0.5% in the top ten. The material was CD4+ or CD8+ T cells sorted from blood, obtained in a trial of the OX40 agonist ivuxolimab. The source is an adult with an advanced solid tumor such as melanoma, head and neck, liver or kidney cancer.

The DNA of the CDR3 is TGTGCCACCAGCAGTATCCTGAGGCAGGGGAACACCGGGGAGCTGTTTTTT. The encoded protein is CATSSILRQGNTGELFF. The rearrangement joins TRBV15 to TRBJ2-2, with D perhaps matching TRBD1 (5 bases). The germline V gene encodes CDR1 LNHNV and CDR2 YYDKDF (reference sequence). The CDR3 has 17 residues. V lost 3 bases and J 1 base, leaving 15 bases between the germline ends.

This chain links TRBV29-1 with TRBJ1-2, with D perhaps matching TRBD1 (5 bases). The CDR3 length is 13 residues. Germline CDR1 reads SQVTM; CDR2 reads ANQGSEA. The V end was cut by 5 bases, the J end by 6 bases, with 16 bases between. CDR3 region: CSVSLWGDHGYTF. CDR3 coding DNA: TGCAGCGTTTCCCTATGGGGCGACCATGGCTACACCTTC.

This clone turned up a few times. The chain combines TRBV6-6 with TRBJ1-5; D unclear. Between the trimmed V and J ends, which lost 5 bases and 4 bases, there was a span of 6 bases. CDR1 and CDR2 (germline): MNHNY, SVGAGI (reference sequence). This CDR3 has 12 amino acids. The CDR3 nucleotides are TGTGCCAGCAGTCAAAATAATCAGCCCCAGCATTTT. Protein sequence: CASSQNNQPQHF.

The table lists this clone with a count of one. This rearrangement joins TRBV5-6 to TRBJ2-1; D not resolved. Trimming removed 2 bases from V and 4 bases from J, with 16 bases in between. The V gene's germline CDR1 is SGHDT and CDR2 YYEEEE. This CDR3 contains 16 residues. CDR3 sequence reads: CASSFSSRIFYNEQFF. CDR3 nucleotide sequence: TGTGCCAGCAGCTTTTCCTCCAGGATTTTTTACAATGAGCAGTTCTTC.

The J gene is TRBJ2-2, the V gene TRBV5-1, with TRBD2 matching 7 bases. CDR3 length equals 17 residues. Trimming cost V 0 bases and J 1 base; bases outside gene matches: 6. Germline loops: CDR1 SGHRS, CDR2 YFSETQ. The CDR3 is CASSLAGLVLNTGELFF. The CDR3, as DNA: TGCGCCAGCAGCTTGGCCGGACTAGTTCTGAACACCGGGGAGCTGTTTTTT.

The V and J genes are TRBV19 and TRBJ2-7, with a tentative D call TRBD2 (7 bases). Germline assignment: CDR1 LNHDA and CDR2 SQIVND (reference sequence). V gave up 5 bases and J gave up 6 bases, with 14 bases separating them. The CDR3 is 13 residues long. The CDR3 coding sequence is TGTGCCAGTAGTCAAGGGGGGGAAGGCGAGCAGTACTTC. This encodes CASSQGGEGEQYF.

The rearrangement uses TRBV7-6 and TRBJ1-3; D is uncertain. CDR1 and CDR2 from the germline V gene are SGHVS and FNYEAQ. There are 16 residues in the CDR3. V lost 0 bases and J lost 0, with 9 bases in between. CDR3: CASSLAPHFSGNTIYF. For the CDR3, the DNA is TGTGCCAGCAGCTTAGCGCCGCATTTCTCTGGAAACACCATATATTTT.

The CDR3 nucleotides are TGTGCCAGCAGCCGCTCCCTCGGCTGGGGATCTAGCACAGATACGCAGTATTTT. It encodes CASSRSLGWGSSTDTQYF. V gene TRBV4-2 combines with J gene TRBJ2-3, with D unclear. V gave up 4 bases and J gave up 0 bases, with 20 bases separating them. The CDR3 has 18 amino acids. CDR1 LGHNA and CDR2 YNFKEQ come from the germline V gene.

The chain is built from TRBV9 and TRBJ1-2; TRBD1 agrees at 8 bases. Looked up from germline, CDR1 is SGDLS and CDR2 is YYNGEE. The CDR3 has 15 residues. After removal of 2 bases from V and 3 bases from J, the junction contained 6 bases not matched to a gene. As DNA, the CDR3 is TGTGCCAGCAGCGTGCAGGGGGCGCGAGACTATGGCTACACCTTC. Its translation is CASSVQGARDYGYTF.

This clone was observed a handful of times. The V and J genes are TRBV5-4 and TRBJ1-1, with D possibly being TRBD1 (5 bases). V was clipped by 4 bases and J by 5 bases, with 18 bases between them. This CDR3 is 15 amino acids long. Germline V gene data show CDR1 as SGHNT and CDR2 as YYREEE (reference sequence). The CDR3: CASSPQSRGRTEAFF. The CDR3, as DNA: TGTGCCAGCAGCCCCCAGTCACGGGGGAGGACTGAAGCTTTCTTT.

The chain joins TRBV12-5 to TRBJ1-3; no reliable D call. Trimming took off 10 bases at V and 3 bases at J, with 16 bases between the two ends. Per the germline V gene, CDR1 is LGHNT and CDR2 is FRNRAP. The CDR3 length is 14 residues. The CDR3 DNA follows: TGTGCTACCTCCGAGTCCACACTTGGAAACACCATATATTTT. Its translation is CATSESTLGNTIYF.

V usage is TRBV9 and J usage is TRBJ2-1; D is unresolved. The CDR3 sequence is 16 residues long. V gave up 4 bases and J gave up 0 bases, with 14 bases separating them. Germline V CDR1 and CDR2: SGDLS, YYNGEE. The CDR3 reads CASSPYAASSYNEQFF. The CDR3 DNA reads TGTGCCAGCAGCCCCTACGCGGCTAGCTCCTACAATGAGCAGTTCTTC.

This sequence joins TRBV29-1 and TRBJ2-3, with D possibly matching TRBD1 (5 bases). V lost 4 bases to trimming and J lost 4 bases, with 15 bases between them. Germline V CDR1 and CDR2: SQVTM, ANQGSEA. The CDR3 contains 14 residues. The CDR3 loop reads CSVVRQGGADTQYF. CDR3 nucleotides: TGCAGCGTTGTTAGGCAGGGCGGCGCAGATACGCAGTATTTT.

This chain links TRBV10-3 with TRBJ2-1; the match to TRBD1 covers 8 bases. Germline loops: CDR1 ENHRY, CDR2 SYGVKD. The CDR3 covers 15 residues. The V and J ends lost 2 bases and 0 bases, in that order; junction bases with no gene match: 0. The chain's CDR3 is CAISEGQGSYNEQFF. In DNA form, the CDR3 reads TGTGCCATCAGTGAGGGACAGGGCTCCTACAATGAGCAGTTCTTC.

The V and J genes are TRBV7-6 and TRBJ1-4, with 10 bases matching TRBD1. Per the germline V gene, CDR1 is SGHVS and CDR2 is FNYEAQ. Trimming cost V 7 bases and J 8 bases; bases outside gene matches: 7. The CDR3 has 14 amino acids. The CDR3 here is CASTAGTGEEKLFF. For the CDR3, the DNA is TGTGCCAGCACTGCCGGGACAGGGGAAGAAAAACTGTTTTTT. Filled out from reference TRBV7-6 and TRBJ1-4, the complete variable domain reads GAGVSQSPRYKVTKRGQDVALRCDPISGHVSLYWYRQALGQGPEFLTYFNYEAQQDKSGLPNDRFSAERPEGSISTLTIQRTEQRDSAMYRCASTAGTGEEKLFFGSGTQLSVL.

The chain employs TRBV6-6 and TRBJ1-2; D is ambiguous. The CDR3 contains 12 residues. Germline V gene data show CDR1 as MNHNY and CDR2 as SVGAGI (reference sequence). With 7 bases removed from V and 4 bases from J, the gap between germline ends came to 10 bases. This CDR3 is CASNPTGYGYTF. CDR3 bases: TGTGCCAGCAATCCCACGGGCTATGGCTACACCTTC.

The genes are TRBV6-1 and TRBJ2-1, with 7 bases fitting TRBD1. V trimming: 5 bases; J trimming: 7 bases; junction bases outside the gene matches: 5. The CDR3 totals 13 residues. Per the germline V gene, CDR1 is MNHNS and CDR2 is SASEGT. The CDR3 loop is CASSPHRGNEQFF. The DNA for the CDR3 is TGTGCCAGCAGTCCCCACAGGGGAAATGAGCAGTTCTTC.

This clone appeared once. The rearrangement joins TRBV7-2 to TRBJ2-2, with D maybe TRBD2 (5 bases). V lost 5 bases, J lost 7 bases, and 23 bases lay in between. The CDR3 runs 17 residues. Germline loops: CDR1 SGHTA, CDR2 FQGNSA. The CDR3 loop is CASSPSRELAGIGELFF. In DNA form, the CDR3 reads TGTGCCAGCAGCCCCTCCCGGGAATTGGCGGGCATCGGGGAGCTGTTTTTT.

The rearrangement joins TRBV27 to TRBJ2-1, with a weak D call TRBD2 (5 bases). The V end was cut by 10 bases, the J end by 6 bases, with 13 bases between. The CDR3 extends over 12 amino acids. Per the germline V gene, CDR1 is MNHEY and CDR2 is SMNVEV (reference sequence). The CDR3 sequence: CATVPGSNEQFF. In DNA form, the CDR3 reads TGTGCCACGGTACCGGGATCCAATGAGCAGTTCTTC.